This T cell receptor (beta chain) was retrieved from a study of blood T cell repertoires in COVID-19. Study details: Sites across the United States, Italy and Spain contributed samples from acute and convalescent COVID-19. Nucleic acid was either cDNA or gDNA, and it came from T cells, B-cell-depleted T cells, or PBMCs.

Original data processing: How many nucleated cells were present was estimated from reference gene primer amplification. Here immunoSEQ multiplex PCR was the method, and the copy in TCRdb shows in-frame clones only, minus some. Clone size and the V and J calls come from that table; the DNA yielded D and trimming. Of about 190,000 clones listed, roughly 90% are singletons. The germline V and J ends were trimmed by 0 bases and 5 bases, with 13 bases remaining between them. The CDR3 extends over 15 amino acids. Germline V gene data show CDR1 as LGHNA and CDR2 as YNFKEQ. V and J are TRBV4-2 and TRBJ1-2; no clear D. Sequenced: peripheral blood. The receptor comes from a man between 50 and 59 years old with acute or convalescent COVID-19. CDR3 loop: CASSQERAGGYGYTF. The DNA for the CDR3 is TGTGCCAGCAGCCAAGAGAGGGCGGGCGGGTATGGCTACACCTTC.